These T cell receptor beta chains were read from a single sample in a study of T cell responses to AZD1222 COVID-19 vaccine. TCRdb's copy holds only in-frame clones and misses some; the assay was immunoSEQ multiplex PCR. The repertoire holds 100,000 to 150,000 clones, with 88% as singletons. Here the sequenced sample was peripheral blood, taken on day 0 of AZD1222 vaccination. Source of these receptors: an adult in good health. The CDR3 runs from the conserved cysteine through the conserved F or W. Each record gives: V gene, J gene, clone size, D gene, CDR3 length, CDR3 protein, CDR3 DNA. The D gene is left open where the match is weak. Clone size is not always given. Where it is, it says once, few, many or a class for expanded clones.

TRBV6-2/TRBV6-3	TRBJ1-4	NA	TRBD1	13	CASSRQGGEKLFF	TGTGCCAGCAGCCGACAGGGTGGGGAAAAACTGTTTTTT
TRBV2	TRBJ2-7	NA	NA	12	CASRRGSYEQYF	TGTGCCAGCCGCAGGGGCTCCTACGAGCAGTACTTC
TRBV27	TRBJ1-3	NA	NA	14	CASSRTVSGNTIYF	TGTGCCAGCAGCCGGACAGTTTCTGGAAACACCATATATTTT
TRBV6-1	TRBJ2-3	NA	NA	16	CASSEAWGGRADTQYF	TGTGCCAGCAGTGAAGCTTGGGGGGGCCGGGCGGATACGCAGTATTTT
TRBV5-1	TRBJ1-4	NA	TRBD1	16	CASSIRGQETNEKLFF	TGCGCCAGCAGCATCAGGGGGCAGGAGACTAATGAAAAACTGTTTTTT
TRBV13	TRBJ2-7	NA	NA	13	CASSREEGPEQYF	TGTGCCAGCAGTAGGGAGGAGGGGCCCGAGCAGTACTTC
TRBV5-6	TRBJ2-1	NA	TRBD1	16	CASSLYRDRHFNEQFF	TGTGCCAGCAGCTTGTACCGGGACAGACACTTCAATGAGCAGTTCTTC
TRBV29-1	TRBJ1-1	NA	NA	12	CSVHRPNTEAFF	TGCAGCGTTCACAGGCCTAACACTGAAGCTTTCTTT
TRBV5-4	TRBJ2-3	few	TRBD2	16	CASSLGSSGVTDTQYF	TGTGCCAGCAGCCTAGGATCTAGCGGGGTCACAGATACGCAGTATTTT
TRBV19	TRBJ1-5	once	NA	16	CASSIRGGYSNQPQHF	TGTGCCAGTAGTATCAGGGGCGGCTACAGCAATCAGCCCCAGCATTTT
TRBV29-1	TRBJ2-6	few	NA	14	CSVVIVPGANVLTF	TGCAGCGTGGTAATAGTCCCTGGGGCCAACGTCCTGACTTTC
TRBV7-9	TRBJ2-3	NA	NA	13	CASSVMVRDTQYF	TGTGCCAGCAGCGTTATGGTCAGAGATACGCAGTATTTT
TRBV5-1	TRBJ2-1	NA	TRBD1	14	CASYRDRVLDEQFF	TGCGCCAGTTACCGGGACAGGGTTCTCGATGAGCAGTTCTTC
TRBV6-5	TRBJ2-1	NA	TRBD2	14	CASSSGRAPNEQFF	TGTGCCAGCAGTAGCGGGAGGGCTCCAAATGAGCAGTTCTTC
TRBV6-5	TRBJ2-7	NA	TRBD1	13	CASKRGRSYEQYF	TGTGCCAGCAAAAGGGGGCGAAGCTACGAGCAGTACTTC
TRBV4-1	TRBJ2-1	NA	TRBD2	15	CASRQLAGPYNEQFF	TGCGCCAGCAGACAACTAGCGGGCCCCTACAATGAGCAGTTCTTC
TRBV27	TRBJ1-2	NA	NA	14	CASSSPSTNYGYTF	TGTGCCAGCAGTAGCCCGTCGACAAACTATGGCTACACCTTC
TRBV7-2	TRBJ1-1	NA	NA	18	CASSLHRVSPLMNTEAFF	TGTGCCAGCAGCTTACACCGCGTCTCACCTCTTATGAACACTGAAGCTTTCTTT
TRBV28	TRBJ2-7	once	TRBD1	14	CASIPGQGPMVQYF	TGTGCCAGCATCCCAGGACAGGGGCCAATGGTGCAGTACTTC
TRBV5-1	TRBJ2-4	NA	TRBD1	14	CASRRTGGDGIQYF	TGCGCCAGCAGGCGGACAGGGGGAGACGGCATTCAGTACTTC
TRBV9	TRBJ2-7	NA	TRBD2	15	CASSASGTSADEQYF	TGTGCCAGCAGCGCATCCGGGACTAGCGCCGACGAGCAGTACTTC
TRBV9	TRBJ1-5	NA	NA	16	CASSVAAGDDNQPQHF	TGTGCCAGCAGCGTAGCGGCAGGGGACGACAATCAGCCCCAGCATTTT
TRBV12-3/TRBV12-4	TRBJ2-3	NA	NA	12	CASSLTRDTQYF	TGTGCCAGCAGCCTAACGAGAGATACGCAGTATTTT
TRBV12-3/TRBV12-4	TRBJ2-5	NA	NA	13	CASSLGFTETQYF	TGTGCCAGCAGTTTAGGTTTTACCGAGACCCAGTACTTC
TRBV5-1	TRBJ1-1	NA	NA	16	CASSALGRSMNTEAFF	TGCGCCAGCAGCGCCCTGGGCAGGAGCATGAACACTGAAGCTTTCTTT
TRBV19	TRBJ1-1	NA	NA	15	CASTGTSLWNTEAFF	TGTGCCAGTACCGGGACATCACTTTGGAACACTGAAGCTTTCTTT
TRBV11-2	TRBJ1-2	NA	TRBD1	15	CASSLVEGAKIGYTF	TGTGCCAGCAGCTTAGTTGAGGGGGCTAAGATTGGCTACACCTTC
TRBV19	TRBJ1-1	NA	TRBD1	12	CASKAGGTEAFF	TGTGCCAGTAAGGCAGGGGGCACTGAAGCTTTCTTT
TRBV5-1	TRBJ1-2	NA	NA	13	CASSLITGYGYTF	TGCGCCAGCAGCTTGATTACCGGCTATGGCTACACCTTC
TRBV5-4	TRBJ2-7	NA	TRBD2	15	CASSSLRGGDYEQYF	TGTGCCAGCAGCTCCCTGCGCGGGGGGGACTACGAGCAGTACTTC
TRBV6-2/TRBV6-3	TRBJ1-1	NA	NA	13	CASSSVLNTEAFF	TGTGCCAGCAGTTCGGTGTTGAACACTGAAGCTTTCTTT
TRBV19	TRBJ1-1	NA	NA	14	CASSIVGGHTEAFF	TGTGCCAGTAGTATAGTTGGGGGGCACACTGAAGCTTTCTTT
TRBV5-8	TRBJ2-1	NA	NA	9	CASSLEQFF	TGTGCCAGCAGCTTGGAGCAGTTCTTC
TRBV5-8	TRBJ1-1	NA	NA	18	CASSLTGTSGGLNTEAFF	TGTGCCAGCAGCTTGACCGGGACGTCCGGGGGATTAAACACTGAAGCTTTCTTT
TRBV5-4	TRBJ2-2	NA	NA	15	CASSATGLYSGELFF	TGTGCCAGCAGCGCTACAGGGCTTTATTCCGGGGAGCTGTTTTTT
TRBV3-1/TRBV3-2	TRBJ2-5	NA	TRBD2	19	CASSQAGTSGGALKETQYF	TGTGCCAGCAGCCAAGCCGGGACTAGCGGGGGGGCCCTAAAAGAGACCCAGTACTTC
TRBV5-4	TRBJ2-2	NA	TRBD2	17	CASSLSPAGGSTGELFF	TGTGCCAGCAGCTTATCTCCAGCGGGAGGTAGCACCGGGGAGCTGTTTTTT
TRBV28	TRBJ2-7	NA	NA	14	CASKGVRDSYEQYF	TGTGCCAGCAAGGGAGTGAGGGATTCCTACGAGCAGTACTTC
TRBV18	TRBJ1-2	few	NA	18	CASSPRATGSDGDYGYTF	TGTGCCAGCTCACCACGGGCGACAGGCTCGGATGGTGACTATGGCTACACCTTC